This TCR beta chain stems from a study of PD-L1 blockade in urothelial cancer. Study at large: The study recovered a median of around 130,000 T cells per blood sample.

The V segment lost 6 bases and the J segment 2 bases; nucleotides outside the gene matches: 14. The CDR3 consists of 17 residues. Germline V CDR1 and CDR2: SNHLY, FYNNEI. Time point of the sample: peripheral blood 6 weeks after treatment start. Profiling relied on immunoSEQ multiplex PCR, and the TCRdb table lists in-frame clones only, not all of them. The sample includes around 100,000 clones, less than 95% of them seen just once. The chain combines TRBV2 with TRBJ2-3; 7 positions match TRBD2. This clonotype was obtained from a man between 60 and 75 years old with urothelial cancer. This specimen consisted of PBMCs, obtained around atezolizumab (anti-PD-L1) treatment. This chain's CDR3 is CASSPTSWGGDTDTQYF. For the CDR3, the DNA is TGTGCCAGCAGCCCCACCTCTTGGGGGGGTGACACAGATACGCAGTATTTT.